The next 23 T cell receptor beta chains were all read from a single sample in a study of T cells in Graves' hyperthyroidism and ophthalmopathy. RNA transcripts yielded amplified TCR beta CDR3 regions. HTBI primers were used for first-round RT-PCR of the TCR CDR3. TCRdb passed the multiplex PCR reads through MiXCR, listing each CDR3 protein once. The data contain around 400,000 distinct CDR3 sequences, approximately 13% of them seen just once; the ten biggest clones take up 9.2%. Sequencing was carried out using blood. These receptors were taken from a woman under 30 with Graves' hyperthyroidism.

This clonotype has just a few counts. DNA of the CDR3: TGTGCCAGCAGCTTAACAGCGGCAAAATACAATGAGCAGTTCTTC. Residues: CASSLTAAKYNEQFF. The chain recombines TRBV13 with TRBJ2-1, with D possibly TRBD2 on 5 matching bases. V was shortened by 2 bases and J by 4 bases, with 12 bases between the two germline ends. The CDR3 sequence is 15 residues long. The germline gives CDR1 PRHDT, CDR2 FYEKMQ (reference sequence).

The V call is TRBV7-9, the J call TRBJ1-5, with D unresolved. The CDR3 spans 16 residues. V was pared by 1 base and J by 4 bases, with 14 bases between. The germline V gene encodes CDR1 SEHNR and CDR2 FQNEAQ (reference sequence). The CDR3: CASSLGDSTLNQPQHF. The CDR3 DNA is TGTGCCAGCAGCTTAGGAGATAGTACGCTAAATCAGCCCCAGCATTTT.

This chain uses TRBV5-1 with TRBJ2-2; D ambiguous. The ends were cut back, 0 bases at V and 0 bases at J, with 9 bases in the middle. From germline, CDR1 is SGHRS and CDR2 YFSETQ. The CDR3 runs to 16 residues. CDR3 DNA: TGCGCCAGCAGCTTGGTTGGGTCCGCGAACACCGGGGAGCTGTTTTTT. Protein: CASSLVGSANTGELFF.

This clonotype appeared many times. The chain links TRBV28 to TRBJ2-3; D gene ambiguous. The CDR3 loop spans 18 amino acids. Trimming stripped 3 bases from V and 0 bases from J, with 19 bases between. CDR1 is MDHEN and CDR2 is SYDVKM in the germline V gene. The CDR3 coding sequence is TGTGCCAGCAGTTTTTCAATCCCCGGCTTCGTAAGCACAGATACGCAGTATTTT. Protein: CASSFSIPGFVSTDTQYF. Full variable domain (missing parts from reference TRBV28 and TRBJ2-3): DVKVTQSSRYLVKRTGEKVFLECVQDMDHENMFWYRQDPGLGLRLIYFSYDVKMKEKGDIPEGYSVSREKKERFSLILESASTNQTSMYLCASSFSIPGFVSTDTQYFGPGTRLTVL.

This clonotype was seen at least ten times. The V and J genes are TRBV5-1 and TRBJ1-1; 8 nucleotides line up with TRBD1. This CDR3 spans 14 amino acids. The germline V gene has CDR1 SGHRS and CDR2 YFSETQ. V trimming: 6 bases; J trimming: 5 bases; junction bases outside the gene matches: 9. Here the CDR3 reads CASTTGGGGTEAFF. CDR3 DNA sequence: TGCGCCAGCACCACAGGGGGAGGAGGAACTGAAGCTTTCTTT.

This clonotype was found many times. The rearrangement uses TRBV2 and TRBJ2-2, with D perhaps matching TRBD2 (6 bases). V shed 2 bases and J shed 5 bases, with 15 bases lying between them. The CDR3 has 16 amino acids. In germline, CDR1 is SNHLY, CDR2 FYNNEI. CDR3 residues: CASSESVGGSTGELFF. CDR3 coding DNA: TGTGCCAGCAGTGAAAGCGTGGGGGGTTCGACCGGGGAGCTGTTTTTT.

This clonotype occurred many times. The V call is TRBV6-2 or TRBV6-3, the J call TRBJ2-1; maybe TRBD2 (6 bases). The CDR3 covers 13 residues. V was shortened by 10 bases and J by 0 bases, with 10 bases between the two germline ends. The germline CDR1 and CDR2 sequences are MNHEY and SVGEGT. The CDR3 DNA follows: TGTGCCACCCAGACTAGCTCCTACAATGAGCAGTTCTTC. This codes for CATQTSSYNEQFF.

This clonotype was seen repeatedly, ten times or more. V gene TRBV5-1 combines with J gene TRBJ2-1; weak D call: TRBD2 (6 bases). V lost 4 bases to trimming and J lost 4 bases, with 12 bases between them. The germline V gene encodes CDR1 SGHRS and CDR2 YFSETQ. The CDR3 has 14 amino acids. The CDR3 region has the DNA TGCGCCAGCAGCGGGGACTCGCTTTACAATGAGCAGTTCTTC. It is translated as CASSGDSLYNEQFF.

The chain couples TRBV7-2 to TRBJ2-1; unclear D gene. V lost 5 bases and J lost 0, with 8 bases in between. Germline V lookup: CDR1 SGHTA, CDR2 FQGNSA. CDR3 length equals 14 residues. The CDR3 is CASSPPGSYNEQFF. The CDR3 region has the DNA TGTGCCAGCAGCCCTCCGGGCTCCTACAATGAGCAGTTCTTC.

The sample holds many counts of this clonotype. The gene calls are TRBV24-1 and TRBJ1-2; D remains ambiguous. Germline assignment: CDR1 KGHDR and CDR2 SFDVKD. The CDR3 is 13 residues long. V was trimmed by 4 bases and J by 5 bases, leaving 10 bases between them. This chain's CDR3 is CATSDPVLYGYTF. DNA for the CDR3: TGTGCCACCAGTGACCCCGTGTTATATGGCTACACCTTC.

The V and J genes are TRBV10-3 and TRBJ2-3; 9 bases agree with TRBD2. With V trimmed by 5 bases and J by 7 bases, 10 bases remained unmatched. Germline-derived CDR1 and CDR2 are ENHRY and SYGVKD. This CDR3 has 15 amino acids. The CDR3 DNA follows: TGTGCCATCAGTCCGGGGCGGGGGGGCGGGTATACGCAGTATTTT. It specifies CAISPGRGGGYTQYF.

This clonotype was observed at least ten times. The V call is TRBV20-1, the J call TRBJ2-5, with 10 bases that match TRBD2. Germline V lookup: CDR1 DFQATT, CDR2 SNEGSKA (reference sequence). CDR3 length equals 14 residues. The V segment lost 2 bases and the J segment 2 bases; nucleotides outside the gene matches: 2. CDR3 coding DNA: TGCAGTGCTAGACTAGCGGGAGTGCAAGAGACCCAGTACTTC. Its translation: CSARLAGVQETQYF.

This clonotype has a count of ten or more. The CDR3: CASSPEGGVGTEAFF. The CDR3 coding sequence is TGTGCCAGCAGCCCCGAGGGTGGGGTGGGCACTGAAGCTTTCTTT. V is TRBV3-1 and J is TRBJ1-1; D remains unclear. The CDR3 has 15 residues. V lost 4 bases to trimming and J lost 4 bases, with 16 bases between them. Germline-derived CDR1 and CDR2 are LGHDT and YNNKEL (reference sequence).

This clonotype was seen repeatedly, ten times or more. The rearrangement uses TRBV4-1 and TRBJ2-7, with D possibly matching TRBD1 (5 bases). The CDR3 has 16 residues. Between the trimmed V and J ends, which lost 1 base and 3 bases, there was a span of 16 bases. Germline values: CDR1 MGHRA, CDR2 YSYEKL. This chain's CDR3 is CASSQVPTGRNYEQYF. In DNA form, the CDR3 reads TGCGCCAGCAGCCAAGTTCCTACAGGAAGAAACTACGAGCAGTACTTC.

This clonotype was picked up many times. This chain joins TRBV7-2 and TRBJ2-3; D ambiguous. Germline CDR1 is SGHTA and CDR2 is FQGNSA. The CDR3 is made up of 13 amino acids. The ends were cut back, 4 bases at V and 6 bases at J, with 11 bases in the middle. In DNA, the CDR3 is TGTGCCAGCAGCTCCCCCGGTTCCGATACGCAGTATTTT. Protein product: CASSSPGSDTQYF.

This clonotype was counted ten times or more. This chain uses TRBV11-2 with TRBJ2-7, with D uncertain. Trimming removed 1 base at V and 7 bases at J, with 11 bases between. From germline, CDR1 is SGHAT and CDR2 FQNNGV. There are 13 residues in the CDR3. Written as DNA, the CDR3 is TGTGCCAGCAGCTTAGGTCCTATGTGGGAGCAGTACTTC. Translating gives CASSLGPMWEQYF.

This clonotype appeared many times. The chain has TRBV20-1 and TRBJ1-6; D perhaps matches TRBD1 (5 bases). The germline V and J ends were trimmed by 6 bases and 4 bases, with 10 bases remaining between them. The CDR3 is made up of 13 amino acids. The germline gives CDR1 DFQATT, CDR2 SNEGSKA (reference sequence). CDR3 in amino acids: CSASDTYNSPLHF. The CDR3, as DNA: TGCAGTGCATCGGACACTTATAATTCACCCCTCCACTTT.

In this sample, this clonotype turned up a few times. This may arise from a read error, as a much more abundant clone is one base away. The chain employs TRBV3-1 and TRBJ1-1, with D possibly being TRBD1 (5 bases). Germline V gene lookup returns CDR1 LGHDT and CDR2 YNNKEL (reference sequence). V lost 0 bases to trimming and J lost 4 bases, with 18 bases between them. The CDR3 runs 17 residues. CDR3 coding DNA: TGTGCCAGCAGCCAAGATCGGGCAGGGTACATGAGCACTGAAGCTTTCTTT. Translation: CASSQDRAGYMSTEAFF.

This clonotype came up many times. V and J are TRBV7-2 and TRBJ2-1; D remains unclear. This CDR3 region has 16 residues. The germline V gene encodes CDR1 SGHTA and CDR2 FQGNSA. Trimming left V 5 bases short and J 0 bases short, with 14 bases between. CDR3 DNA: TGTGCCAGCAGCCACCGGACGGCCAGCTCCTACAATGAGCAGTTCTTC. Protein product: CASSHRTASSYNEQFF.

This clonotype was seen more than once but under ten times. The V call is TRBV20-1, the J call TRBJ2-7; 13 bases map to TRBD2. V gave up 6 bases and J gave up 3 bases; unmatched junction bases: 11. Germline values: CDR1 DFQATT, CDR2 SNEGSKA (reference sequence). CDR3 length equals 16 residues. CDR3: CSAQPSGTSGNYEQYF. For the CDR3, the DNA is TGCAGTGCCCAACCTTCCGGGACTAGCGGGAACTACGAGCAGTACTTC.

This clonotype was recorded many times. V usage is TRBV5-1 and J usage is TRBJ2-7, with D hard to call. In germline, CDR1 is SGHRS, CDR2 YFSETQ. The CDR3 runs 15 residues. V dropped 1 base and J dropped 0 bases, with 11 bases sitting between them. The CDR3 reads CASSLIARSSYEQYF. CDR3 bases: TGCGCCAGCAGCTTGATTGCGAGGAGCTCCTACGAGCAGTACTTC.

Ten or more counts support this clonotype. The chain links TRBV6-1 to TRBJ1-2; D is ambiguous. CDR3 length: 13 residues. The germline CDR1 and CDR2 sequences are MNHNS and SASEGT. Between the trimmed V and J ends, which lost 5 bases and 1 base, there was a span of 8 bases. The CDR3 nucleotides are TGTGCCAGCAGTTCGCAGCTTAACTATGGCTACACCTTC. Protein: CASSSQLNYGYTF.

This clonotype was detected many times. The chain combines TRBV20-1 with TRBJ1-1; D is possibly TRBD1 (6 bases). Germline assignment: CDR1 DFQATT and CDR2 SNEGSKA (reference sequence). This CDR3 region has 14 residues. V was pared by 5 bases and J by 7 bases, with 20 bases between. Here the CDR3 DNA reads TGCAGTGCTGGAGGGGGGGTCACCACACTTGAAGCTTTCTTT. This sequence encodes CSAGGGVTTLEAFF.